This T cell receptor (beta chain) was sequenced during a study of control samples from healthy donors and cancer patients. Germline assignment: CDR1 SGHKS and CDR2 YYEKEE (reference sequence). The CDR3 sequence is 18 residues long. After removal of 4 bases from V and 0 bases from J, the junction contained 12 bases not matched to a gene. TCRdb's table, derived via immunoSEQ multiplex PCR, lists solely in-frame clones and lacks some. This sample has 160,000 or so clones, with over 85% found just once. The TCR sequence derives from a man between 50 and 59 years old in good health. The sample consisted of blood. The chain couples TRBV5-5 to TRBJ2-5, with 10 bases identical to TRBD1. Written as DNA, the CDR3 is TGTGCCAGCAGCGTTATGACAGGGGGCGAGCCCCACCAAGAGACCCAGTACTTC. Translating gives CASSVMTGGEPHQETQYF.